A selection of T cell receptor beta chains follows, all from one sample in a study of cytomegalovirus exposure and HLA in healthy donors. The assay was immunoSEQ multiplex PCR, and TCRdb's table has in-frame clones only and misses some. This sample has approximately 120,000 clones, with roughly 70% found just once. The sample consisted of PBMCs. The origin of the receptors is a man aged 30 to 39 in good health and CMV-seronegative. Each CDR3 is given with its conserved first and last residue. D genes are given only for firm matches. Where a row states a size, it is once, few, many or the class of an expanded clone; other rows omit it.

TRBV10-1	TRBJ1-2	TRBD1	few	CASKGQRHGYTF	TGCGCCAGCAAGGGACAGAGGCATGGCTACACCTTC
TRBV4-1	TRBJ1-5	-	-	CASSQGRFRVEPQHF	TGCGCCAGCAGCCAAGGTCGCTTCCGGGTGGAGCCCCAGCATTTT
TRBV27	TRBJ1-2	TRBD1	few	CASREGQGVYGYTF	TGTGCCAGCAGAGAGGGACAGGGGGTCTATGGCTACACCTTC
TRBV6-1	TRBJ1-1	-	-	CASSRRPGNTEAFF	TGTGCCAGCAGTAGGAGGCCGGGGAACACTGAAGCTTTCTTT
TRBV11-2	TRBJ1-1	TRBD1	-	CASSFWTGPAFF	TGTGCCAGCAGCTTTTGGACAGGGCCAGCTTTCTTT
TRBV11-2	TRBJ2-3	TRBD2	-	CASSQYAGGLFDTQYF	TGTGCCAGCAGCCAGTACGCGGGGGGCCTGTTCGATACGCAGTATTTT
TRBV10-3	TRBJ2-5	TRBD2	-	CAISVGTSGGAGETQYF	TGTGCCATCAGTGTCGGGACTAGCGGGGGTGCTGGAGAGACCCAGTACTTC
TRBV6-5	TRBJ1-6	-	once	CASSYSLGGRASPLHF	TGTGCCAGCAGTTACTCCCTCGGGGGGCGCGCTTCACCCCTCCACTTT
TRBV7-9	TRBJ1-4	TRBD1	-	CASSLGQVNEKLFF	TGTGCCAGCAGCTTGGGACAGGTTAATGAAAAACTGTTTTTT
TRBV6-5	TRBJ2-7	TRBD1	-	CASSGAGQGATEQYF	TGTGCCAGCAGTGGCGCGGGACAGGGGGCGACCGAGCAGTACTTC
TRBV5-4	TRBJ1-6	-	-	CASSLEGQGLNNSPLHF	TGTGCCAGCAGCTTGGAGGGCCAGGGCCTTAATAATTCACCCCTCCACTTT
TRBV9	TRBJ2-5	-	-	CASSPSGGGFQETQYF	TGTGCCAGCAGCCCTTCGGGCGGGGGCTTTCAAGAGACCCAGTACTTC
TRBV11-2	TRBJ2-7	TRBD1	-	CASSFGQGEVYEQYF	TGTGCCAGCAGCTTCGGACAGGGGGAGGTCTACGAGCAGTACTTC